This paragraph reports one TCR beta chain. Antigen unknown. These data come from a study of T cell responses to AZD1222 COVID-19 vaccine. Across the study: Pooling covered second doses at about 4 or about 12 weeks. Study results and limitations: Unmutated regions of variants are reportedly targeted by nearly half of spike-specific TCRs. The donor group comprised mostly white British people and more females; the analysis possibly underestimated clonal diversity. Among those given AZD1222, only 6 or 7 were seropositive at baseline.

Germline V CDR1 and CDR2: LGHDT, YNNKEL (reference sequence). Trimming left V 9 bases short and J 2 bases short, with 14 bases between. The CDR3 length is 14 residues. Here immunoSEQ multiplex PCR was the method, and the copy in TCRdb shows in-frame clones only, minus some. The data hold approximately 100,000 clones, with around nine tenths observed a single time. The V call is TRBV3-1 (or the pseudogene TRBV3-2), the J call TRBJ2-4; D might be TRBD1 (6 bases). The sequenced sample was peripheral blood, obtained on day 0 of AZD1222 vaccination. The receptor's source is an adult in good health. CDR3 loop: CASGQMSSKNIQYF. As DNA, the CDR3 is TGTGCCAGTGGACAGATGTCTTCCAAAAACATTCAGTACTTC.